This T cell receptor (beta chain) stems from a study of PD-1 blockade in classical Hodgkin lymphoma. Remarks on this clone: Its cognate antigen is unknown.

V lost 4 bases, J lost 0 bases, and 1 base stayed unmatched. The CDR3 consists of 14 residues. The germline V gene has CDR1 LNHDA and CDR2 SQIVND (reference sequence). Each patient experienced a relapse that followed autologous stem cell transplantation, and brentuximab vedotin exposure varied. Method: immunoSEQ multiplex PCR; TCRdb's copy keeps in-frame clones and lacks some. The sample yields more than 10,000 clones, approximately 80% seen once. Study-level results: A reduction in baseline TCR diversity was reportedly seen in newly diagnosed patients relative to healthy donors.

The sequencing here drew on peripheral blood mononuclear cells (PBMCs), taken at baseline. The source of this sequence is a human donor with classical Hodgkin lymphoma. V is TRBV19 and J is TRBJ2-5; 8 bases agree with TRBD1. This CDR3 reads CASSRDRNQETQYF. CDR3 coding DNA: TGTGCCAGTAGTAGGGACAGGAACCAAGAGACCCAGTACTTC.